This record concerns one T cell receptor (beta chain) sequence. The data are from a study of T-cell memory formation after mild COVID-19. Study-wide context: Largely, the TCR clusters proved donor specific.

The CDR3 consists of 14 residues. The germline gives CDR1 LGHNA, CDR2 YNFKEQ. V was cut by 4 bases and J by 0 bases, with 6 bases left in between. TCRdb called the 5' RACE reads again in MiXCR, with one record for every CDR3 protein. Among around 340,000 distinct CDR3 sequences listed, roughly 15% were seen once. The source of this sequence is a man younger than 35 who had mild COVID-19 (a few samples of this study predate the infection). Cell type and time point are not known. Sequencing was performed on PBMCs or a T cell subset sorted from them (not recorded which). V usage is TRBV4-2 and J usage is TRBJ2-2; weak D call: TRBD2 (6 bases). The CDR3 protein is CASSREANTGELFF. The CDR3 nucleotides read TGTGCCAGCAGCCGGGAGGCGAACACCGGGGAGCTGTTTTTT.